This TCR beta chain is from a study (dated by TCRdb to between 2015 and 2016). Regarding the research as a whole: The origins of HIV persistence were investigated in individuals who naturally controlled HIV infection.

Reading from cysteine to phenylalanine, the CDR3 counts 14 amino acids. Only the CDR3 DNA is retained, 42 bases long and in frame from the first base. Sequences SGHAT (CDR1) and FQNNGV (CDR2) are obtained from the germline V gene. Trimming removed 1 base from V and 2 bases from J, leaving 8 bases between the germline ends. Library preparation employed 5' RACE. Instrument used: Illumina HiSeq 2000. TCRdb's own reprocessing of the public reads used fastp at Q25 and MiXCR and kept productive beta chains. Each entry merges the rows of one CDR3 protein and shows their most common DNA and genes. The sample table holds 500 to 650 distinct CDR3 sequences, of which about a tenth were seen once. About a quarter of the sample is taken by the ten largest. This clonotype is assessed as large (0.1 to 1%). Which antigen it targets is not known. Per-base qualities were not stored, and no clone one base away is much larger.

The receptor was isolated from a male donor with HIV. Material: total memory T cells from blood PBMCs. This specimen's cell subset or site label, per the study, means: transitional memory CD4+ T cells. The rearrangement joined TRBV11-2 to TRBJ1-2, with the D gene not clear enough to name. Here the CDR3 is given as CASSLGATNYGYTF. The sequenced DNA is TGTGCCAGCAGCTTAGGTGCCACAAACTATGGCTACACCTTC.